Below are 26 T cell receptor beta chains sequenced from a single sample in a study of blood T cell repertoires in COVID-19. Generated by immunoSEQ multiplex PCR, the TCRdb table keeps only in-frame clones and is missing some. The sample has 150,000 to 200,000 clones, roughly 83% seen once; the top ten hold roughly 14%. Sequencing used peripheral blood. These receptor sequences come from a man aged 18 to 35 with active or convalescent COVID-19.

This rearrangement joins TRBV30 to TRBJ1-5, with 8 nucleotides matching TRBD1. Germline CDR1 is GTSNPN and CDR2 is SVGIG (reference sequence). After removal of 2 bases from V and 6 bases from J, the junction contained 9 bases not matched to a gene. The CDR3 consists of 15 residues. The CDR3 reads CAWSLGDRGSQPQHF. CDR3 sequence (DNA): TGTGCCTGGAGTTTGGGCGACAGGGGTAGTCAGCCCCAGCATTTT.

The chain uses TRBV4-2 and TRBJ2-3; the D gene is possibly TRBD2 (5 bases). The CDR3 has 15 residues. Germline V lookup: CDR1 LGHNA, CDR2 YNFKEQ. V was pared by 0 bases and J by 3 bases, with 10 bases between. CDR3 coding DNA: TGTGCCAGCAGCCAAGAAGGTCTAGCAACAGATACGCAGTATTTT. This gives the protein CASSQEGLATDTQYF.

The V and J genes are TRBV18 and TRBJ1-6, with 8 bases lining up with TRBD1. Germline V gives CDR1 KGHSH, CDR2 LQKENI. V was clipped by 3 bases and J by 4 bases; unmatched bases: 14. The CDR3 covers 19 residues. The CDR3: CASSPHQGAHSGYNSPLHF. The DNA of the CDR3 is TGTGCCAGCTCACCTCACCAGGGGGCTCACTCGGGGTATAATTCACCCCTCCACTTT.

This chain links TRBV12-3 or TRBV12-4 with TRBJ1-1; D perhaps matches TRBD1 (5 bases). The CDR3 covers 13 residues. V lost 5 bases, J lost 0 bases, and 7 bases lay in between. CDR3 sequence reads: CASSNRMNTEAFF. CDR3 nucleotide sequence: TGTGCCAGCAGTAACAGGATGAACACTGAAGCTTTCTTT.

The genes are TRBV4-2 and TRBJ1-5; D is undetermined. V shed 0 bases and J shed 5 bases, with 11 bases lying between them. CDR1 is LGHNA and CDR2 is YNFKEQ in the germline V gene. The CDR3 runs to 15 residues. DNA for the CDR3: TGTGCCAGCAGCCAAGAGCGGCAGCAATATCAGCCCCAGCATTTT. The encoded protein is CASSQERQQYQPQHF.

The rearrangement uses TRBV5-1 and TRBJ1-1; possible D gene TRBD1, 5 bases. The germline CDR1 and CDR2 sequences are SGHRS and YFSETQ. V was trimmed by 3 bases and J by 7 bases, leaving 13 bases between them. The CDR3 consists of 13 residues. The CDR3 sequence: CASSSGDSNEAFF. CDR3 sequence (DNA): TGCGCCAGCAGCTCCGGTGACAGCAATGAAGCTTTCTTT. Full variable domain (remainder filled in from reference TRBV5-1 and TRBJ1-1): KAGVTQTPRYLIKTRGQQVTLSCSPISGHRSVSWYQQTPGQGLQFLFEYFSETQRNKGNFPGRFSGRQFSNSRSEMNVSTLELGDSALYLCASSSGDSNEAFFGQGTRLTVV.

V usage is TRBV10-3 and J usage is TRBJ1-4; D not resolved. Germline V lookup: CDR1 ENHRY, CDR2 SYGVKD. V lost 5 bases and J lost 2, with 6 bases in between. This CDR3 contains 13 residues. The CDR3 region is CAISQRTNEKLFF. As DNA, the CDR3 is TGTGCCATCAGTCAGAGGACTAATGAAAAACTGTTTTTT.

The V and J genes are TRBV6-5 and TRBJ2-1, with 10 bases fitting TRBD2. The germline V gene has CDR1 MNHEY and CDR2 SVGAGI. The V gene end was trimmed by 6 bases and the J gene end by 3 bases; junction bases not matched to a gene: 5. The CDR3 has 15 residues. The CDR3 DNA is TGTGCCAGCAGGTCTAGCGGGAGTGTCTACAATGAGCAGTTCTTC. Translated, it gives CASRSSGSVYNEQFF.

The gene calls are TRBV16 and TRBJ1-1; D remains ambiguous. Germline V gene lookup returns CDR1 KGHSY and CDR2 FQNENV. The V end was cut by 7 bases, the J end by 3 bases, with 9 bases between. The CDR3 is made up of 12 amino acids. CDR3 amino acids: CASTDKYTEAFF. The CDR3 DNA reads TGTGCCAGCACCGACAAGTACACTGAAGCTTTCTTT.

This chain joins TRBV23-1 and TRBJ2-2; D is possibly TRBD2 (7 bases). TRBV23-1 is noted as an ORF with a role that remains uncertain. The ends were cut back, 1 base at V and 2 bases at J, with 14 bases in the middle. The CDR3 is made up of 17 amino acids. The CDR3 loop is CASSQLRGGSNTGELFF. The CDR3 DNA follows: TGCGCCAGCAGTCAATTACGCGGGGGCTCCAACACCGGGGAGCTGTTTTTT.

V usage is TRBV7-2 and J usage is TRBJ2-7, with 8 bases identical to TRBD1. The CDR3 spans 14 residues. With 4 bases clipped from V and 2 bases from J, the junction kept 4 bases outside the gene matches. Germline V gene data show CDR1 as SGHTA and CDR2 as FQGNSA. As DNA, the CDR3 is TGTGCCAGCAGCTCTGACAGGGGTGCCTACGAGCAGTACTTC. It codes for CASSSDRGAYEQYF.

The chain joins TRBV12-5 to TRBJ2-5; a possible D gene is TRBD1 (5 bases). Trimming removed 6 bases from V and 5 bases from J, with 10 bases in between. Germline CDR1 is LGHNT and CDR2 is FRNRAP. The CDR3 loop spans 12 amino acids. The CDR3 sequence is CASGMTEETQYF. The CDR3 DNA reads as TGTGCTAGTGGAATGACAGAGGAGACCCAGTACTTC.

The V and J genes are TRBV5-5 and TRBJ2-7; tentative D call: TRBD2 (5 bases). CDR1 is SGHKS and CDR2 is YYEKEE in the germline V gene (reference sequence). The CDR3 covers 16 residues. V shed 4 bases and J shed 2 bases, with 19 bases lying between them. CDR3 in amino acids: CASSPSMLASTYEQYF. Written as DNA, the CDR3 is TGTGCCAGCAGCCCCAGTATGCTAGCTAGCACCTACGAGCAGTACTTC.

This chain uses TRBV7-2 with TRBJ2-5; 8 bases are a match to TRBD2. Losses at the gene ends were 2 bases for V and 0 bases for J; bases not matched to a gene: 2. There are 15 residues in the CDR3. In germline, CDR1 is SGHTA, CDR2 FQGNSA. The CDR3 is CASSLISGNQETQYF. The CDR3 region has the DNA TGTGCCAGCAGCTTAATTAGCGGGAACCAAGAGACCCAGTACTTC.

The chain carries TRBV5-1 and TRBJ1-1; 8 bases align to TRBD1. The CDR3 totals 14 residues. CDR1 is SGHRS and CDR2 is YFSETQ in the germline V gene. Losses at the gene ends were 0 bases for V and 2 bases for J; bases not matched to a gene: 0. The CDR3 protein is CASSLAGGNTEAFF. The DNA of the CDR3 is TGCGCCAGCAGCTTGGCAGGGGGCAACACTGAAGCTTTCTTT. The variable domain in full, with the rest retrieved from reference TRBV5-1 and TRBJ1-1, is KAGVTQTPRYLIKTRGQQVTLSCSPISGHRSVSWYQQTPGQGLQFLFEYFSETQRNKGNFPGRFSGRQFSNSRSEMNVSTLELGDSALYLCASSLAGGNTEAFFGQGTRLTVV.

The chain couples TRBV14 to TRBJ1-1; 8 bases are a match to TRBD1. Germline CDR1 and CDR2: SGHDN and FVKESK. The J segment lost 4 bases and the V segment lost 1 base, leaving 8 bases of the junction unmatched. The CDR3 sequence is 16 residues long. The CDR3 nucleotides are TGTGCCAGCAGCCAAGCCGGACAGGGTTGGAGCACTGAAGCTTTCTTT. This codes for CASSQAGQGWSTEAFF.

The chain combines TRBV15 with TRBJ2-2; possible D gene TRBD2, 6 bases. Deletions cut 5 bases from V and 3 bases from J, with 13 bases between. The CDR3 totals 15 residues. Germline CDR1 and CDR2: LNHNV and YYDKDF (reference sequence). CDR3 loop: CATSPPGVDTGELFF. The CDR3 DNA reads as TGTGCCACCAGCCCTCCGGGAGTGGACACCGGGGAGCTGTTTTTT.

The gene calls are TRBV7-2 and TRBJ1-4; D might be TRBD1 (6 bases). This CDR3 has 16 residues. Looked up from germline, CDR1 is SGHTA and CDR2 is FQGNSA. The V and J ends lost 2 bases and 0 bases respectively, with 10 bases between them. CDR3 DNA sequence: TGTGCCAGCAGCTTAACTGGGACAACAACTAATGAAAAACTGTTTTTT. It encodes CASSLTGTTTNEKLFF. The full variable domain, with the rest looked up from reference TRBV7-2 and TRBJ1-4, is GAGVSQSPSNKVTEKGKDVELRCDPISGHTALYWYRQSLGQGLEFLIYFQGNSAPDKSGLPSDRFSAERTGGSVSTLTIQRTQQEDSAVYLCASSLTGTTTNEKLFFGSGTQLSVL.

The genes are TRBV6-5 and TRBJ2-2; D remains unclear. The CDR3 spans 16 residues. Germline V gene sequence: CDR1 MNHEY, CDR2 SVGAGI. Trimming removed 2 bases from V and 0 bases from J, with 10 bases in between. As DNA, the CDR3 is TGTGCCAGCAGTTACCCTTCCGGAGCGAACACCGGGGAGCTGTTTTTT. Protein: CASSYPSGANTGELFF.

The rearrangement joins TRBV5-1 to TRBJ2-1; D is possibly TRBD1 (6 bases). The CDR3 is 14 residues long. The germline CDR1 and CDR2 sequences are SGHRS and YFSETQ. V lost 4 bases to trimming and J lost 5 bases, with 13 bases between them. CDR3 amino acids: CASSDPQGNNEQFF. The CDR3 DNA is TGCGCCAGCAGCGACCCACAGGGAAACAATGAGCAGTTCTTC.

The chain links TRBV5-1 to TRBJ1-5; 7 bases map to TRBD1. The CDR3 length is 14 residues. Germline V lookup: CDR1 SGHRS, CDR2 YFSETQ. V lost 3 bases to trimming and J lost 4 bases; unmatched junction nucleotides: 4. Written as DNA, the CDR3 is TGCGCCAGCAGCTCTCAACAGGGGAATCAGCCCCAGCATTTT. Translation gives CASSSQQGNQPQHF.

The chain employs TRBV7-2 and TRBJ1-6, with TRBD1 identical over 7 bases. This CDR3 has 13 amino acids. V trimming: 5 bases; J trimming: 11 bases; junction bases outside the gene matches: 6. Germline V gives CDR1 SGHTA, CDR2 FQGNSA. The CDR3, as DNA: TGTGCCAGCAGCGCCTCAGGGGGGCCACCCCTCCACTTT. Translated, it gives CASSASGGPPLHF. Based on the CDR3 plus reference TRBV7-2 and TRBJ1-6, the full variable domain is GAGVSQSPSNKVTEKGKDVELRCDPISGHTALYWYRQSLGQGLEFLIYFQGNSAPDKSGLPSDRFSAERTGGSVSTLTIQRTQQEDSAVYLCASSASGGPPLHFGNGTRLTVT.

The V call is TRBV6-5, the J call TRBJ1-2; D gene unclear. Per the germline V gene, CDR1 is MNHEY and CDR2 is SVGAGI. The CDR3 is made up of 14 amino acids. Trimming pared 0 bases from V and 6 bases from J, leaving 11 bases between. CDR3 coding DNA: TGTGCCAGCAGTTACTCGATAGAAGTTGATGGCTACACCTTC. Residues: CASSYSIEVDGYTF.

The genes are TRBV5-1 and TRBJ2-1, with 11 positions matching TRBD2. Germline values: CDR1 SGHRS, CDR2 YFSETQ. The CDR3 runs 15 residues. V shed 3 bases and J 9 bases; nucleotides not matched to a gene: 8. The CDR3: CASSSAGTSGGEQFF. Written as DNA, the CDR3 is TGCGCCAGCAGCTCAGCCGGGACTAGCGGCGGTGAGCAGTTCTTC.

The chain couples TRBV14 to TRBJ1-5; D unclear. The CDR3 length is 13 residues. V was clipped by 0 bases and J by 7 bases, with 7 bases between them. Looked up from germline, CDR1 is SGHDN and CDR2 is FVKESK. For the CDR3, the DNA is TGTGCCAGCAGCCAAGATCGAGGGCAGCCCCAGCATTTT. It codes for CASSQDRGQPQHF.

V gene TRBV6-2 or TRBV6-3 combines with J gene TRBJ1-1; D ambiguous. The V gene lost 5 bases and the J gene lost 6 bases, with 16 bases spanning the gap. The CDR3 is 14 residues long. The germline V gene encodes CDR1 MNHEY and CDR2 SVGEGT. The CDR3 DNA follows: TGTGCCAGCAGTGGTAACGTACGACTTCCTGAAGCTTTCTTT. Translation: CASSGNVRLPEAFF.